This TCR beta chain was sequenced in a study of blood T cells in healthy people across ages. A second about 7 to 11 cycle PCR used barcoded and J-beta primers. TCRdb recomputed calls from the 5' RACE reads with MiXCR, one row per CDR3 protein. The sample has roughly 1 million distinct CDR3 sequences; 25% are singletons. Findings and caveats of the study: Per million T cells, the diversity of TCR beta decreased roughly linearly as age advanced.

This CDR3 spans 14 amino acids. The V and J ends lost 7 bases and 1 base respectively, with 13 bases between them. This clonotype was observed a few times. As yet, its antigen is unknown. The same data also went into a second study, on T cells of mothers and their children. That publication notes: The effect of thymic selection on TCR recombination output is similar between related and unrelated pairs.

Material: blood. The gene calls are TRBV12-3 or TRBV12-4 and TRBJ1-1, with D perhaps TRBD1 (6 bases). This TCR derives from a girl aged 2-10 years in good health. CDR3 bases: TGTGCCAGCACCCGGGACATTGAGAACACTGAAGCTTTCTTT. Its protein is CASTRDIENTEAFF.